The subject of this entry is one T cell receptor delta chain. In this sample, this clone turned up many times. The specificity of this receptor is unknown. Per-base quality was not reported, and no clone a single base away is much larger than it. The method behind the library was multiplex PCR. A 32-plex assay, with primers for all 8 TRDV and 4 TRDJ genes spanning the CDR3, was used to amplify the genomic DNA. During 3 to 4 cycles of barcoding PCR, a 12-nucleotide UMI was attached, and a second PCR using Illumina adapter primers followed. Libraries were purified with AMPure XP beads and quality-checked on a Fragment Analyzer with the HS NGS Fragment kit. An Illumina MiniSeq mid-output kit with 20% PhiX and 150 cycles of paired-end reads was used for sequencing. From the authors' description of their analysis: Reads were processed with MIGEC version 1.2.9 to group reads by UMI and build error-corrected consensus sequences. For post-processing, modified scripts from VDJtools version 1.2.1 were used together with the tcR R package. TCRdb recomputed clones from the public reads with CATT; identical DNA rows were then combined. Clone size and V and J calls follow TCRdb, not the original study. This sample holds under 3,000 delta-chain clones; 8.4% were observed only once. The ten largest make up around 50% of the sample.

The sample originates from a study of DNA immune sequencing with unique molecular identifiers (dated by TCRdb to 2018 to 2020). Regarding the research as a whole: Immunomagnetic cell separation was used to enrich gammadelta T cells from buffy coats, and the genomic DNA of the enriched gammadelta T cells was sequenced. Fluorescence-activated cell sorting was used to enrich gammadelta T cells from PBMC of over nine healthy individuals. For the enriched versus non-enriched comparison, about 96 ng enriched gammadelta T-cell DNA and approximately 0.91 ug non-enriched PBMC DNA were sequenced. An ultrasensitive DNA-based TRD repertoire sequencing method using PCR-introduced unique molecular identifiers was developed and validated in the study. The method was validated on synthetic reference molecules and on blood samples from healthy individuals. All donors were healthy individuals, and ten of the donors were profiled using sorted gammadelta T cells from peripheral blood.

As encoded in the germline V gene, CDR1 is GEAIGNYY while CDR2 is EKD. Germline trimming amounts to 3 bases on V and 0 bases on J, with 9 as the count of junction bases outside the gene matches. Its CDR3 holds 16 amino acids, cysteine through phenylalanine. Kept here is only the CDR3 DNA, which spans 48 bases and is read in frame from base 1. Overall study results and their limits: TRD repertoire diversity varied between healthy donors, with several donors highly oligoclonal where top 5 clonotypes exceeded half of productive molecules. Novel TRD sequences not targeted by the primers cannot be detected by the primer-based approach. TRDV2 paired with TRDJ1 was the most common TRD rearrangement among clonotypes in healthy donors.

The sequence joins TRDV2 to TRDJ1; 7 bases in the junction line up with TRDD3. Source material: gamma-delta T cells enriched from blood buffy coat, or unenriched PBMCs (not recorded which). This receptor was identified in a human donor in good health. The CDR3 reads CACDSLGSGYTDKLIF. DNA sequence: TGTGCCTGTGACTCACTGGGGTCAGGGTACACCGATAAACTCATCTTT.